This T cell receptor beta chain was observed in a study of naive and memory T cell subsets. The beta constant-region primer was an equimolar mix of two oligonucleotides covering TRBC1 and TRBC2. The ligated cDNA underwent four PCR rounds using SP2 and nested alpha and beta constant-region primers. TCRdb independently ran MiXCR on the UMI-ligation and nested PCR reads; one entry per CDR3 protein. The table lists about 18,000 distinct CDR3 sequences, 8.5% to 9.5% of them singletons, with roughly 23% in the top ten. The table lists this clonotype with many counts. Its antigen is unidentified. A much larger clonotype is one base distant, so this may be a read error. General study results and limits: Over 95% of naive TCR sequences appeared only once, unlike memory subsets. Each distinct alpha or beta sequence counts as one clonotype.

This receptor was taken from a human donor in good health. Sequencing was done on a sample of central memory CD8+ T cells from blood.

The CDR3, as DNA: TGCAGTGCTAGAGTGGGAGGTGGAAACACCATATATTTT. Translation gives CSARVGGGNTIYF. The chain carries TRBV20-1 and TRBJ1-3, with D hard to call. CDR3 length: 13 residues. V was clipped by 1 base and J by 3 bases, with 7 bases between them. The germline gives CDR1 DFQATT, CDR2 SNEGSKA (reference sequence).